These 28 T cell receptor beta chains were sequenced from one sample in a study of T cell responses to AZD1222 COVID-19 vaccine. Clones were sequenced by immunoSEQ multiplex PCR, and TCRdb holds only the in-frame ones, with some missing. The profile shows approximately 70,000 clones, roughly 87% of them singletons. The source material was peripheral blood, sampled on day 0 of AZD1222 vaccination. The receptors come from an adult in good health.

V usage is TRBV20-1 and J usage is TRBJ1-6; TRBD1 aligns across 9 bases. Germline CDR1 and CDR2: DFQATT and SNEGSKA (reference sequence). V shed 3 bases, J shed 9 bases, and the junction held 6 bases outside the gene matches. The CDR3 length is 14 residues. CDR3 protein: CSASGQGFGSPLHF. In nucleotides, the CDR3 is TGCAGTGCTAGTGGACAGGGGTTCGGTTCACCCCTCCACTTT.

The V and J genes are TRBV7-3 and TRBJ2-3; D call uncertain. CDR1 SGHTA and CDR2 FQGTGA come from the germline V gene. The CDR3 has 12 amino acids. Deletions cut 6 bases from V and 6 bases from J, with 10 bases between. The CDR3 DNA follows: TGTGCCAGCAGAGGCTTAGGGGATACGCAGTATTTT. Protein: CASRGLGDTQYF.

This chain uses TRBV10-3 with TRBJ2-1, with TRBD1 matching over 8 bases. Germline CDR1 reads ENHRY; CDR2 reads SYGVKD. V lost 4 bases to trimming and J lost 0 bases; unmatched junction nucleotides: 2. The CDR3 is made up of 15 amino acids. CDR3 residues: CAISGTGSSYNEQFF. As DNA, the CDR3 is TGTGCCATCAGTGGGACAGGGAGCTCCTACAATGAGCAGTTCTTC.

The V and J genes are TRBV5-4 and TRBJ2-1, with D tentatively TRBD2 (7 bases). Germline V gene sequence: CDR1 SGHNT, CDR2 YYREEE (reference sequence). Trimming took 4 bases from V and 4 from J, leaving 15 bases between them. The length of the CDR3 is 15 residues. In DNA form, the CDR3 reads TGTGCCAGCAGCCCCCCGGGGGGCCAATACAATGAGCAGTTCTTC. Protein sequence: CASSPPGGQYNEQFF.

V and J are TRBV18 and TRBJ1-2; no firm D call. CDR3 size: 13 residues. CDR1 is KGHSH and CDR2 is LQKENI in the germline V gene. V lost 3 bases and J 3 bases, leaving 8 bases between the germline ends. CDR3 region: CASSPRLDYGYTF. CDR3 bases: TGTGCCAGCTCACCGCGTTTGGACTATGGCTACACCTTC.

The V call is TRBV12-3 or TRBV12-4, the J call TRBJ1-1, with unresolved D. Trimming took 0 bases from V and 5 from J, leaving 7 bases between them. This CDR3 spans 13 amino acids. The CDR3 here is CASSLATGTEAFF. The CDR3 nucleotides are TGTGCCAGCAGTTTAGCCACGGGGACTGAAGCTTTCTTT.

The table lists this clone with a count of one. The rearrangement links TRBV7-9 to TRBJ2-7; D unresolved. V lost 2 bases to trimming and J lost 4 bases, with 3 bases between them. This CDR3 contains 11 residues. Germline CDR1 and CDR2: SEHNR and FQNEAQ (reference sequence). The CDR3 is CASSLYYEQYF. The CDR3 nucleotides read TGTGCCAGCAGCTTATATTACGAGCAGTACTTC.

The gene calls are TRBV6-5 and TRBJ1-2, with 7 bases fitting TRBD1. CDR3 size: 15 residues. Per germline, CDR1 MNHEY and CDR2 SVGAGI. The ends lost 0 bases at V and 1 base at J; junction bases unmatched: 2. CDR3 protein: CASSYSTGFNYGYTF. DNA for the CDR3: TGTGCCAGCAGTTACTCGACAGGGTTTAACTATGGCTACACCTTC.

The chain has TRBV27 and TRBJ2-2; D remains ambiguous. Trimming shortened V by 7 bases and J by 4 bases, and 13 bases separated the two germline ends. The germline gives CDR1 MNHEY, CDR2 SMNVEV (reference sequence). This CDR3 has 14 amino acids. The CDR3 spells CASTRTIGTGELFF. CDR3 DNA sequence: TGTGCCAGCACTAGGACGATCGGCACCGGGGAGCTGTTTTTT.

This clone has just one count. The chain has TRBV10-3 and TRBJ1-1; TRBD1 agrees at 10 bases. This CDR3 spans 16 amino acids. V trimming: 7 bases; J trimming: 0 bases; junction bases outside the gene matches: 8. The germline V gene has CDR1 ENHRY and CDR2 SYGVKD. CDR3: CAITRDRGSVNTEAFF. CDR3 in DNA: TGTGCCATCACTCGGGACAGGGGTTCCGTGAACACTGAAGCTTTCTTT.

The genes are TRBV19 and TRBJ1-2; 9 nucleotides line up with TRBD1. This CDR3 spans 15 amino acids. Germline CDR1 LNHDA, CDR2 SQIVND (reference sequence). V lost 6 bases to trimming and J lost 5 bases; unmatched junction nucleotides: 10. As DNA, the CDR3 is TGTGCCAGTAGCCACATGGCCGGGACAGGGTATGGCTACACCTTC. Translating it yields CASSHMAGTGYGYTF. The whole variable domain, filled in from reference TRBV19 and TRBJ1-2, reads DGGITQSPKYLFRKEGQNVTLSCEQNLNHDAMYWYRQDPGQGLRLIYYSQIVNDFQKGDIAEGYSVSREKKESFPLTVTSAQKNPTAFYLCASSHMAGTGYGYTFGSGTRLTVV.

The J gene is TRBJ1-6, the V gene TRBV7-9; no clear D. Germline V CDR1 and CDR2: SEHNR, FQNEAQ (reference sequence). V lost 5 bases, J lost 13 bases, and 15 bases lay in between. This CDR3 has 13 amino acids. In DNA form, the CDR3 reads TGTGCCAGCAGCCCTCTCGGGCAGGACCCCCTCCACTTT. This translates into CASSPLGQDPLHF.

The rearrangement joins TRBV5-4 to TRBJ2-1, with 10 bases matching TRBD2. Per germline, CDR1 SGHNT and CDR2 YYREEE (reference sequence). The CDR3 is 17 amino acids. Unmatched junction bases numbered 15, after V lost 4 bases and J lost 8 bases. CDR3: CASSPDMVLAGMDEQFF. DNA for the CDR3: TGTGCCAGCAGCCCTGATATGGTACTAGCGGGGATGGATGAGCAGTTCTTC.

Here the CDR3 reads CASSLGQGTTDTQYF. DNA for the CDR3: TGTGCCAGCAGCTTAGGCCAGGGGACAACCGATACGCAGTATTTT. The rearrangement joins TRBV7-9 to TRBJ2-3, with D tentatively TRBD1 (6 bases). Per the germline V gene, CDR1 is SEHNR and CDR2 is FQNEAQ (reference sequence). CDR3 length: 15 residues. Trimming removed 1 base at V and 6 bases at J, with 14 bases between.

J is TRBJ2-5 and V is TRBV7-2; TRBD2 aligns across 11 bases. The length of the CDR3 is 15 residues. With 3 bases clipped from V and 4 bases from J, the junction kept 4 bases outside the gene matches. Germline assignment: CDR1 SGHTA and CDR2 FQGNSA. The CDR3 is CASSFNSGGGETQYF. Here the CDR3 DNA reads TGTGCCAGCAGCTTTAATAGCGGGGGGGGAGAGACCCAGTACTTC.

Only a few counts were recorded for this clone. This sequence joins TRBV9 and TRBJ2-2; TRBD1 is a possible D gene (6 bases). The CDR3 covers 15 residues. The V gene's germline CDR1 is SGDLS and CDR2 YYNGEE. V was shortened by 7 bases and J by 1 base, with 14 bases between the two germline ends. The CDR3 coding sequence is TGTGCCAGCCCACCGGGACACAAGAACACCGGGGAGCTGTTTTTT. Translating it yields CASPPGHKNTGELFF.

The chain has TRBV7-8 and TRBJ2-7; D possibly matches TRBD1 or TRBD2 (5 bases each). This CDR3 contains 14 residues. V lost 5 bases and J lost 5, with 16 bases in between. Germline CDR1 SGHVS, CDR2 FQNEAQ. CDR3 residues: CASSIMGTLDEQYF. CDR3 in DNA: TGTGCCAGCAGCATAATGGGGACCTTGGACGAGCAGTACTTC.

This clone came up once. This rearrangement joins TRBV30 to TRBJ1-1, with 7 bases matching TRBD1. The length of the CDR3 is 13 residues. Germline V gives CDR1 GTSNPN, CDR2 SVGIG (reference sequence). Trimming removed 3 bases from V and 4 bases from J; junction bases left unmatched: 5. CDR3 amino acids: CAWSISGGTEAFF. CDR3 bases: TGTGCCTGGAGCATATCAGGGGGCACTGAAGCTTTCTTT.

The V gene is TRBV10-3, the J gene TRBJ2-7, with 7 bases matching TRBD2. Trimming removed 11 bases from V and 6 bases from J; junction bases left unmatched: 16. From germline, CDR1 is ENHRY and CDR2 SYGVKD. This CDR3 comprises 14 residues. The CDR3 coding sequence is TGTGCCTCCAATGGGGGGGTGGTAGTAGGCGAGCAGTACTTC. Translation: CASNGGVVVGEQYF.

The CDR3 loop reads CASSEALWSSYEQYF. The CDR3 nucleotides read TGTGCCAGCAGTGAAGCGCTCTGGAGCTCCTACGAGCAGTACTTC. This chain connects TRBV6-1 to TRBJ2-7; D is ambiguous. CDR1 and CDR2 from the germline V gene are MNHNS and SASEGT. This CDR3 spans 15 amino acids. The V end lost 0 bases, the J end lost 0 bases, and 9 bases lay between the germline ends.

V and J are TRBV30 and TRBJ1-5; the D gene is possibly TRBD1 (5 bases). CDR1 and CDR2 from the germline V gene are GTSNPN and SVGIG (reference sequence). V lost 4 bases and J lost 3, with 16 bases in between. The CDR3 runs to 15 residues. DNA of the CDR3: TGTGCCTGGAATCCCGGGGGAGGGGACAATCAGCCCCAGCATTTT. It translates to CAWNPGGGDNQPQHF.

The CDR3, as DNA: TGTGCCAGCAGTGCTAGCGGGACCAACAATGAGCAGTTCTTC. Its translation: CASSASGTNNEQFF. J is TRBJ2-1 and V is TRBV6-4, with 9 bases fitting TRBD2. CDR3 length: 14 residues. The V gene end was trimmed by 4 bases and the J gene end by 5 bases; junction bases not matched to a gene: 3. Germline V gene sequence: CDR1 MRHNA, CDR2 SNTAGT.

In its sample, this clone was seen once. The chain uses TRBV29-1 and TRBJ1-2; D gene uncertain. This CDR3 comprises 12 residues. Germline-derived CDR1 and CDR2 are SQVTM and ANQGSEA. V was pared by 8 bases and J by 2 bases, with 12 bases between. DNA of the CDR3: TGCAGCTGGACGGAACTAAACTATGGCTACACCTTC. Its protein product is CSWTELNYGYTF.

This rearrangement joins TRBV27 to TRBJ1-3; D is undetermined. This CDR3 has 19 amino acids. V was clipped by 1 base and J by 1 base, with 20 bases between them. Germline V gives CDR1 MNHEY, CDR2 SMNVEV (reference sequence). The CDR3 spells CASSLFFGDRAWSGNTIYF. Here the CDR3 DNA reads TGTGCCAGCAGTTTATTTTTCGGAGACCGAGCCTGGTCTGGAAACACCATATATTTT.

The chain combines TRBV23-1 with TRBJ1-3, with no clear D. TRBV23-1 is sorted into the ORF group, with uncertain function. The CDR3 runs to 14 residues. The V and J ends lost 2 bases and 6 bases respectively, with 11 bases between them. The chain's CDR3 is CASSQIPPPNTIYF. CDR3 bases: TGCGCCAGCAGTCAAATACCTCCACCAAACACCATATATTTT.

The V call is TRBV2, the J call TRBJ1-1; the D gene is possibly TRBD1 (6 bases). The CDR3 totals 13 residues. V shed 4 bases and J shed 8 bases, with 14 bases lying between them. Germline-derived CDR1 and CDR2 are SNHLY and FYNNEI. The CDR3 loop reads CASSGLQGLEAFF. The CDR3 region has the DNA TGTGCCAGCAGTGGGCTGCAGGGGTTAGAAGCTTTCTTT.

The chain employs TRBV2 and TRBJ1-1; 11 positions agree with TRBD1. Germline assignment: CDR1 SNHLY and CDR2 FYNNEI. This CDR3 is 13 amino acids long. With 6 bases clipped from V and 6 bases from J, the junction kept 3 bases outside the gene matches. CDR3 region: CASRRGQGAEAFF. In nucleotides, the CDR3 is TGTGCCAGCAGAAGGGGACAGGGGGCTGAAGCTTTCTTT.

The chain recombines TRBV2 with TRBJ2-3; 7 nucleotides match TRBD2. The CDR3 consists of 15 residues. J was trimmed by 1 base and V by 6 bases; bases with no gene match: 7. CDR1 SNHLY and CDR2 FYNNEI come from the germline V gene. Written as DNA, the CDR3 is TGTGCCAGCAGCGTCGGGCTAGCGGGCACAGATACGCAGTATTTT. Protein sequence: CASSVGLAGTDTQYF.